This T cell receptor beta chain emerged from a study of cytomegalovirus exposure and HLA in healthy donors. The wider study: A later analysis reported the 100 to 150 validation repertoires used the same platform as the roughly 700 first-cohort repertoires.

Worth noting for this clone: The antigen is undetermined.

Study findings and constraints: The authors confirmed in vitro that three CMV-associated chains were specific for CMV antigens.

The table came from immunoSEQ multiplex PCR; TCRdb's copy has only in-frame clones and leaves some out. The sample carries 150,000 to 200,000 clones, approximately 86% recorded once. The sample comprised PBMCs. This receptor was taken from a man aged 25 to 45 in good health and CMV-seropositive.

CDR3 in amino acids: CASSLSTGVNSGANVLTF. The CDR3 coding sequence is TGTGCCAGCAGCCTCTCTACAGGGGTAAACTCTGGGGCCAACGTCCTGACTTTC. The J gene is TRBJ2-6, the V gene TRBV7-2, with 7 positions matching TRBD1. The CDR3 sequence is 18 residues long. V lost 5 bases and J lost 0; bases outside the gene matches: 10. Germline V lookup: CDR1 SGHTA, CDR2 FQGNSA.